This TCR beta chain appears in the sequencing data of a study of T cell clones after liver transplantation. Study at large: Standard immunosuppression, with no induction, continued until 12-24 months after transplant.

In regard to this clone: Its target is unknown.

Study results and caveats: Conclusions were preliminary, with small, heterogeneous patient groups.

The repertoire was sequenced with immunoSEQ multiplex PCR; TCRdb's copy has only in-frame clones and lacks some. Of under 150,000 clones in the sample, about nine tenths were seen once. The sequence was collected from a human patient who received a liver transplant. Some T cells may be supplied by the graft donor. Specimen: CD4+ T cells from blood, collected 12 months after liver transplant.

CDR3 amino acids: CASSRTGLFGNQPQHF. The DNA for the CDR3 is TGTGCCAGCAGCCGGACAGGGTTATTCGGCAATCAGCCCCAGCATTTT. This chain uses TRBV27 with TRBJ1-5, with TRBD1 matching 8 bases. With V trimmed by 6 bases and J by 2 bases, 9 bases remained unmatched. This CDR3 spans 16 amino acids. Germline V gene sequence: CDR1 MNHEY, CDR2 SMNVEV (reference sequence).